This T cell receptor beta chain was sequenced during a study of blood T cells in healthy people across ages. General study results and limits: Among T cells, TCR beta diversity per million cells dropped roughly linearly as age rose. Unsorted PBMCs prevented conclusive naive versus antigen-experienced comparison.

Concerning this clonotype itself: Its cognate antigen is unknown.

The second PCR ran about 6 to 12 cycles with a sample-barcoded 5' primer and J-beta primers. Every cDNA was tagged by a template-switch adaptor with 12 random nucleotides. TCRdb independently ran MiXCR on the 5' RACE reads; one entry per CDR3 protein. Among over a million distinct CDR3 sequences listed, more than 35% were seen once. The specimen sequenced was blood. The TCR was taken from a woman aged 60-70 years in good health.

CDR3 in amino acids: CASSLAPSIHTQYF. In nucleotides, the CDR3 is TGTGCCAGCAGCTTGGCGCCCAGCATCCATACGCAGTATTTT. The chain combines TRBV5-5 with TRBJ2-3, with D hard to call. With 0 bases removed from V and 7 bases from J, the gap between germline ends came to 12 bases. Germline lookup yields CDR1 SGHKS and CDR2 YYEKEE (reference sequence). The CDR3 consists of 14 residues.